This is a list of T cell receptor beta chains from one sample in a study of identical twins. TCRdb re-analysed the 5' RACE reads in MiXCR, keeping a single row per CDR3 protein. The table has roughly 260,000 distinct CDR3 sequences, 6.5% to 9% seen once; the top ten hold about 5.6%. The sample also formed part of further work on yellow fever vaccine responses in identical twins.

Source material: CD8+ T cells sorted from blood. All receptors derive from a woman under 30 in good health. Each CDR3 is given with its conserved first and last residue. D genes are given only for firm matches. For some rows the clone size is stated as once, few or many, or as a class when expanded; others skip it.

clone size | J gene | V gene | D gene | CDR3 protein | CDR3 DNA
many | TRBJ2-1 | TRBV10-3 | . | CAIREEMDEQFF | TGTGCCATCAGAGAGGAGATGGATGAGCAGTTCTTC
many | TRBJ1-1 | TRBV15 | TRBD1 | CATSRDWTGSTEAFF | TGTGCCACCAGCAGAGATTGGACAGGGAGCACTGAAGCTTTCTTT
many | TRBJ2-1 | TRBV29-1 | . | CSVEPQGNSYNEQFF | TGCAGCGTTGAACCCCAGGGGAATTCCTACAATGAGCAGTTCTTC
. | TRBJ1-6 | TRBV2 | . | CASVGLRDSPLHF | TGTGCCAGCGTCGGGTTGAGGGATTCACCCCTCCACTTT
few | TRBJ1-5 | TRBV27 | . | CASSSDSDSNQPQHF | TGTGCCAGCAGTTCGGACAGTGATAGCAATCAGCCCCAGCATTTT
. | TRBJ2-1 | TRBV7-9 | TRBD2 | CASSSSGGGYNEQFF | TGTGCCAGCAGCTCTAGCGGGGGGGGTTACAATGAGCAGTTCTTC
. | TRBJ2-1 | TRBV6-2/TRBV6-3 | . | CASSYSIESSYNEQFF | TGTGCCAGCAGTTACTCGATAGAGAGCTCCTACAATGAGCAGTTCTTC
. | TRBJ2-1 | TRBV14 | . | CASSQAPTWSSYNEQFF | TGTGCCAGCAGCCAAGCCCCGACTTGGAGCTCCTACAATGAGCAGTTCTTC
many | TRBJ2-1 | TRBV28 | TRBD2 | CASYFGIAGDNEQFF | TGTGCCAGCTACTTTGGGATAGCGGGGGACAATGAGCAGTTCTTC
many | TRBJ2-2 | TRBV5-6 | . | CASSLALGTHPAMNTGELFF | TGTGCCAGCAGCTTGGCACTTGGGACCCATCCAGCGATGAACACCGGGGAGCTGTTTTTT
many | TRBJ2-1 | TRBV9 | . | CASSVEGGLTYNEQFF | TGTGCCAGCAGCGTAGAGGGCGGCCTTACGTATAATGAGCAGTTCTTC
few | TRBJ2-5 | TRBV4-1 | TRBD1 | CASSSPGQNRETQYF | TGCGCCAGCAGCTCACCGGGACAGAACAGGGAGACCCAGTACTTC
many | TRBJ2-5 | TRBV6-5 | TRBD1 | CASSRTGETQYF | TGTGCCAGCAGTCGGACAGGGGAGACCCAGTACTTC
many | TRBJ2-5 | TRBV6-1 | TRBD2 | CASTKLAGGSQETQYF | TGTGCCAGCACCAAGCTAGCGGGGGGGTCCCAAGAGACCCAGTACTTC
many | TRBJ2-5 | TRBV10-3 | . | CAISESTDSQETQYF | TGTGCCATCAGTGAGTCAACGGACAGCCAAGAGACCCAGTACTTC